This T cell receptor beta chain emerged from a study of T-cell memory formation after mild COVID-19. Study in general: TCR clusters were mostly donor specific. Study observations and caveats: Nothing confirmed that second-wave clones peaking on day 37 were specific for SARS-CoV-2. Memory cells collected pre-infection included some clones that later responded, suggesting cross-reactive memory joined.

Sample barcodes and UMIs were carried by the TCR alpha and TCR beta cDNA libraries that 5'RACE generated with constant-segment primers. TCRdb independently ran MiXCR on the 5' RACE reads; one entry per CDR3 protein. This table holds about 250,000 distinct CDR3 sequences, 15% found once. After removal of 7 bases from V and 2 bases from J, the junction contained 6 bases not matched to a gene. Germline CDR1 ENHRY, CDR2 SYGVKD. The CDR3 totals 14 residues. A remark on this clonotype: Antigen specificity is unknown.

The sequenced material came from PBMCs or a T cell subset sorted from them (not recorded which). The clonotype comes from an adult woman who had mild COVID-19 (a few samples of this study predate the infection). Cell type and time point are not known. This chain connects TRBV10-3 to TRBJ2-3, with 7 bases aligning to TRBD2. The chain's CDR3 is CAINQGLTTDTQYF. The DNA of the CDR3 is TGTGCCATCAATCAGGGACTAACCACAGATACGCAGTATTTT.